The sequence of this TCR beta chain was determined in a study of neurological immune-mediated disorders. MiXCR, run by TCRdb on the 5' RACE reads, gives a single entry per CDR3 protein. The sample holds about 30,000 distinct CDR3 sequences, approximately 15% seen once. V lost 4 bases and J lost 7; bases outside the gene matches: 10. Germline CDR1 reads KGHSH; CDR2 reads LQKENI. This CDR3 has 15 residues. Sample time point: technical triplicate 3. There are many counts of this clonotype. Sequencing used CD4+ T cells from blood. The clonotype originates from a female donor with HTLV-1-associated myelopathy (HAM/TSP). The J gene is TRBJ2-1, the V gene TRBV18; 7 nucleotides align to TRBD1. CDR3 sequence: CASSHPGQIWNEQFF. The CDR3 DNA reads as TGTGCCAGCTCACATCCGGGACAGATTTGGAATGAGCAGTTCTTC. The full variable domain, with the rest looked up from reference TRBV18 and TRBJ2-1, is NAGVMQNPRHLVRRRGQEARLRCSPMKGHSHVYWYRQLPEEGLKFMVYLQKENIIDESGMPKERFSAEFPKEGPSILRIQQVVRGDSAAYFCASSHPGQIWNEQFFGPGTRLTVL.